The sequence of this T cell receptor (beta chain) was determined in a study of blood T cell repertoires in COVID-19 (dated by TCRdb to the early 2020s). About the full investigation: The collaborator samples originated in the United States, Italy and Spain and spanned the acute and convalescent phases of COVID-19. The material from the prospective study consisted of cDNA or gDNA derived from T cells, B-cell-depleted T cells, or PBMCs. The dataset comprised deeply sampled blood TCRbeta repertoires from subjects exposed to, actively infected with, or recovered from COVID-19. The repertoires were made available in a free public database intended to serve as a resource for research on the immune response to SARS-CoV-2. The samples were drawn from the first 160 participants of the ongoing ImmuneRACE study and from 950 to 1,500 subjects provided by 6 global collaborators. Sample metadata almost always included a de-identified subject ID, COVID-19 status, age in years and sex. HLA class I and class II types, where available, came from metadata supplied by the sample provider rather than from assay-based typing.

Participants in the prospective study were enrolled through a virtual design, were aged roughly 18 to 100 years, and lived in 24 United States geographic areas. In the prospective study, participants were assigned to cohorts based on the clinical history participants reported in a screening survey and a study questionnaire. Mobile phlebotomists in the prospective study collected whole blood, serum and a nasopharyngeal or oropharyngeal swab from every participant. Additional blood draws and questionnaires over an approximately two-month period could optionally be provided by prospective study participants. Prospective study blood samples were shipped either frozen or at room temperature before DNA extraction. The immunoSEQ Assay, a bias-controlled multiplex PCR, was used to amplify TCRbeta CDR3 regions from genomic DNA. The published analysis was carried out like this. The number of nucleated cells in each sample was estimated by amplification of reference gene primers within the assay. To quantify the absolute abundance of each unique TCRbeta CDR3 rearrangement, sequence reads were collapsed and filtered. For each sample, productive Simpson clonality was calculated as the square root of Simpson's diversity index across productive rearrangements. TCRdb took over this immuneACCESS table, retaining in-frame rearrangements with V and J assigned. Such tables are incomplete; in checked studies, under half of the missing clones stem from an unresolved V gene, and the remainder is unexplained. V and J calls and clone size are given by that table; D and trimming were obtained from the DNA. Present in this sample are just over 250,000 clones, about 86% of which were seen just once. The ten most abundant clones make up around 4.1% of the sample.

Points on this clone: The antigen it recognizes is unknown. The sample holds no much larger clone one base away, and base qualities are not on file.

Broader findings and caveats from the paper: Clinical and demographic metadata were provided uncurated, with the amount varying by source and participant.

Trimming accounts for 6 bases at V and 6 bases at J, while the number of junction bases matched to no gene is 8. CDR1 SGHDN and CDR2 FVKESK were looked up in the germline V gene. Its CDR3 holds 15 amino acids, cysteine through phenylalanine. Only the CDR3 DNA is retained, 45 bases long and in frame from the first base. The source material was PBMCs or T cells enriched from blood (not recorded which). The TCR sequence derives from a man aged 25 to 45 with acute COVID-19. Here the chain combines TRBV14 and TRBJ2-1; 10 bases in the middle match TRBD1. The CDR3 sequence is CASRLRQGAGNEQFF. In nucleotide form, the sequence is TGTGCCAGCAGACTAAGACAGGGGGCAGGCAATGAGCAGTTCTTC.